The sequence of this TCR beta chain was determined in a study of T-cell reconstitution after alpha-beta-depleted transplantation in children (TCRdb year 2016). Turning to the overall study: Using TCR repertoire profiling, the study followed T-cell immune reconstitution in a quantitative way in children after TCRalphabeta/CD19-depleted allogeneic hematopoietic cell transplantation. What the authors observed across the whole study: The frequencies of hyperexpanded clones fell over the following months, and after one year, T-cell counts and TCRbeta diversity were mostly attributed to newly produced T cells. In some patients, high TCRbeta diversity at day 60 was attributed to recipient T cells and intrathymic progenitors that had survived conditioning. About two months after transplant, the apparently early recovery of alphabetaT-cell counts reportedly depended on just several hundred clones that had expanded rapidly and came from non-depleted graft cells.

The treatment or condition tag for this specimen amounts to: allogeneic hematopoietic cell transplantation with graft depleted of TCRalphabeta T cells and CD19 B cells. The children who served as transplant recipients had been given grafts of TCRalphabeta/CD19-depleted allogeneic hematopoietic cells. Library prep was done by PCR. The run used an Illumina HiSeq 2500. To normalize quantification of the TCRbeta repertoire, the TCR libraries were built with molecular barcoding that relied on unique molecular identifiers. TCRdb took the public reads, trimmed them with fastp at Q25, ran MiXCR for clone calling and kept in-frame beta chains. One record per CDR3 amino acid sequence lists the most common genes and DNA. Here the sample has about a million distinct CDR3 sequences; about 31% occur a single time. About 28% of the sample rests with the top ten. The sample holds a few counts of this clonotype. Its antigen is unknown. Base qualities were left out, and no much larger clone turns up one base away.

CDR1 and CDR2, per the germline V gene, are SGHRS and YFSETQ. For this chain, trimming is 4 bases at the V end and 4 bases at the J end, and the number of junction bases without a gene match is 13. The CDR3 goes from the cysteine to the phenylalanine over 17 residues. The entry retains the CDR3 DNA only, 51 bases that are in frame from base 1. Sequencing used PBMCs, mostly from graft donor cells, obtained 360 days after TCRalphabeta/CD19-depleted stem cell transplant. This receptor chain uses TRBV5-1 and TRBJ2-2; TRBD2 agrees with 7 junctional bases. The source of this sequence is a boy younger than two who had a stem cell transplant for SCID, so the T cells may come from the graft donor. The DNA sequence reads TGCGCCAGCAGCCCCCGCCAGGGAGGGGTTGGCACCGGGGAGCTGTTTTTT. It translates to CASSPRQGGVGTGELFF.